The 18 T cell receptor beta chains given below trace back to one sample, sequenced in a study of blood T cell repertoires in COVID-19. Using immunoSEQ multiplex PCR, the repertoire was profiled, and TCRdb retains in-frame clones only, with some absent. The top ten hold 1.5% to 1.9% of the sample, which has around 250,000 clones, around 83% seen once. Sequencing input: peripheral blood. These receptor sequences come from a middle-aged woman who had recovered from COVID-19.

The chain recombines TRBV11-3 with TRBJ1-1; 7 bases are a match to TRBD1. V lost 6 bases and J lost 2; bases outside the gene matches: 3. The CDR3 covers 13 residues. Per the germline V gene, CDR1 is SGHNT and CDR2 is YENEEA. The CDR3 reads CASSYRGNTEAFF. In DNA, the CDR3 is TGTGCCAGCAGTTACAGGGGCAACACTGAAGCTTTCTTT.

The J gene is TRBJ1-2, the V gene TRBV5-4, with D uncertain. The CDR3 runs to 14 residues. Trimming took off 3 bases at V and 1 base at J, with 10 bases between the two ends. Per the germline V gene, CDR1 is SGHNT and CDR2 is YYREEE (reference sequence). The CDR3 reads CASSSYGYNYGYTF. For the CDR3, the DNA is TGTGCCAGCAGCTCGTACGGGTATAACTATGGCTACACCTTC.

The chain combines TRBV3-1 (or the pseudogene TRBV3-2) with TRBJ1-1, with D perhaps TRBD1 (5 bases). The CDR3 is made up of 16 amino acids. The V end lost 1 base, the J end lost 7 bases, and 19 bases lay between the germline ends. Germline assignment: CDR1 LGHDT and CDR2 YNNKEL (reference sequence). CDR3 loop: CASSQGALQGGDEAFF. CDR3 DNA sequence: TGTGCCAGCAGCCAAGGAGCTCTCCAGGGCGGAGATGAAGCTTTCTTT.

The chain has TRBV2 and TRBJ2-5, with 7 nucleotides matching TRBD1. Germline trimming cut 4 bases from V and 0 bases from J; bases unmatched to any gene: 5. CDR3 length equals 15 residues. Germline CDR1 SNHLY, CDR2 FYNNEI. In DNA form, the CDR3 reads TGTGCCAGCAGTGGGGGACAGCCTTACCAAGAGACCCAGTACTTC. Encoded protein: CASSGGQPYQETQYF.

The chain uses TRBV5-4 and TRBJ1-1, with 8 bases matching TRBD1. This CDR3 is built from 13 residues. The germline V gene has CDR1 SGHNT and CDR2 YYREEE (reference sequence). V dropped 4 bases and J dropped 6; count of bases not matched to a gene: 5. DNA for the CDR3: TGTGCCAGCAGCATTTTGGACAGGGCTGAAGCTTTCTTT. It yields the protein CASSILDRAEAFF.

The J gene is TRBJ2-5, the V gene TRBV5-1, with 11 bases aligning to TRBD2. Germline CDR1 reads SGHRS; CDR2 reads YFSETQ. The CDR3 runs 14 residues. Trimming cost V 4 bases and J 3 bases; bases outside gene matches: 2. The CDR3 loop reads CASSPGLAEETQYF. Written as DNA, the CDR3 is TGCGCCAGCAGCCCGGGACTAGCGGAAGAGACCCAGTACTTC.

The genes are TRBV10-3 and TRBJ2-3; 10 bases map to TRBD2. This CDR3 region has 13 residues. The V segment lost 8 bases and the J segment 4 bases; nucleotides outside the gene matches: 3. Germline-derived CDR1 and CDR2 are ENHRY and SYGVKD. The CDR3 reads CAIGTSVSDTQYF. CDR3 DNA: TGTGCCATCGGGACTAGCGTATCAGATACGCAGTATTTT.

The gene calls are TRBV28 and TRBJ1-3, with D unresolved. The CDR3 is 14 amino acids. Germline CDR1 reads MDHEN; CDR2 reads SYDVKM. V lost 5 bases, J lost 0 bases, and 8 bases lay in between. As DNA, the CDR3 is TGTGCCAGCAGTCAGATTTCCTCTGGAAACACCATATATTTT. The encoded protein is CASSQISSGNTIYF.

V usage is TRBV7-9 and J usage is TRBJ1-3; the match to TRBD1 covers 8 bases. The junction had 1 base not matched to a gene; V was cut back by 4 bases and J by 2 bases. The CDR3 is 14 residues long. Germline CDR1 is SEHNR and CDR2 is FQNEAQ (reference sequence). CDR3 bases: TGTGCCAGCAGCTCGGACAGGGCTGGAAACACCATATATTTT. Encoded protein: CASSSDRAGNTIYF. The entire variable domain, with the rest obtained from reference TRBV7-9 and TRBJ1-3, is as follows: DTGVSQNPRHKITKRGQNVTFRCDPISEHNRLYWYRQTLGQGPEFLTYFQNEAQLEKSRLLSDRFSAERPKGSFSTLEIQRTEQGDSAMYLCASSSDRAGNTIYFGEGSWLTVV.

The chain combines TRBV5-1 with TRBJ2-7, with D possibly TRBD1 on 6 matching bases. Germline CDR1 is SGHRS and CDR2 is YFSETQ. The CDR3 totals 13 residues. Trimming left V 2 bases short and J 3 bases short, with 9 bases between. The CDR3 nucleotides read TGCGCCAGCAGCTTCCGGGACAACTACGAGCAGTACTTC. The encoded protein is CASSFRDNYEQYF.

The rearrangement uses TRBV6-5 and TRBJ1-1; 11 nucleotides line up with TRBD1. V shed 2 bases, J shed 4 bases, and the junction held 3 bases outside the gene matches. Germline-derived CDR1 and CDR2 are MNHEY and SVGAGI. The CDR3 has 15 residues. CDR3 bases: TGTGCCAGCAGTTACACGGGGACAGGGGGCACTGAAGCTTTCTTT. Protein: CASSYTGTGGTEAFF.

This chain connects TRBV11-3 to TRBJ2-7; perhaps TRBD1 as D (5 bases). V was pared by 1 base and J by 3 bases, with 10 bases between. The CDR3 extends over 14 amino acids. Per the germline V gene, CDR1 is SGHNT and CDR2 is YENEEA. The CDR3 DNA reads TGTGCCAGCAGCTTAGCCCATGACAGCTACGAGCAGTACTTC. It translates to CASSLAHDSYEQYF.

V usage is TRBV5-1 and J usage is TRBJ1-1, with 9 bases fitting TRBD1. Trimming took 4 bases from V and 11 from J; bases not matched to a gene: 12. The CDR3 has 14 amino acids. Germline V gene data show CDR1 as SGHRS and CDR2 as YFSETQ. The CDR3 protein is CASSIRTGEVVAFF. The CDR3 bases are TGCGCCAGCAGCATTAGGACAGGGGAGGTCGTGGCTTTCTTT.

V usage is TRBV28 and J usage is TRBJ1-4; 10 bases fit TRBD1. Germline CDR1 and CDR2: MDHEN and SYDVKM. The CDR3 loop spans 15 amino acids. V gave up 2 bases and J gave up 11 bases; unmatched junction bases: 8. CDR3: CASSLGSGTGDKLFF. DNA of the CDR3: TGTGCCAGCAGTTTAGGGTCCGGGACAGGGGATAAACTGTTTTTT.

V gene TRBV10-1 combines with J gene TRBJ1-5; a possible D gene is TRBD1 (5 bases). V lost 7 bases, J lost 5 bases, and 18 bases lay in between. The CDR3 is 15 residues long. CDR1 and CDR2 from the germline V gene are WNHNN and SYGVQD (reference sequence). CDR3: CASIKPRDYHQPQHF. The CDR3 region has the DNA TGCGCCAGCATCAAACCCAGGGATTACCATCAGCCCCAGCATTTT.

This sequence joins TRBV2 and TRBJ2-5; 12 positions agree with TRBD2. The CDR3 contains 14 residues. The germline CDR1 and CDR2 sequences are SNHLY and FYNNEI. V lost 6 bases and J lost 4; bases outside the gene matches: 3. CDR3 nucleotides: TGTGCCAGCAGGGGGGGACTAGCGGGAGAGACCCAGTACTTC. This codes for CASRGGLAGETQYF.

The V and J genes are TRBV12-3 or TRBV12-4 and TRBJ1-1, with D unresolved. V was clipped by 4 bases and J by 7 bases, with 13 bases between them. The CDR3 has 13 amino acids. The CDR3 spells CASSWIADSEAFF. The DNA for the CDR3 is TGTGCCAGCAGTTGGATTGCGGATAGTGAAGCTTTCTTT.

The chain links TRBV5-5 to TRBJ1-2; 8 bases match TRBD1. V lost 4 bases and J lost 8; bases outside the gene matches: 1. This CDR3 is 11 amino acids long. CDR1 and CDR2 (germline): SGHKS, YYEKEE (reference sequence). The CDR3 bases are TGTGCCAGCAGCCCAGGGGGCGGCTACACCTTC. It is translated as CASSPGGGYTF.